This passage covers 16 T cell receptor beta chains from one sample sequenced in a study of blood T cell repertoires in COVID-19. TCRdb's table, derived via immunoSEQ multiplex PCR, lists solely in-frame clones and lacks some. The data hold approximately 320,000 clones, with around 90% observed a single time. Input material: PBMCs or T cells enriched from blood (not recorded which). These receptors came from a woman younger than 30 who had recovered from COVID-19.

The CDR3 sequence is CAAGDRGVNEKLFF. CDR3 DNA sequence: TGTGCCGCTGGAGACAGGGGCGTTAATGAAAAACTGTTTTTT. This chain links TRBV10-3 with TRBJ1-4, with 8 bases matching TRBD1. CDR1 and CDR2 from the germline V gene are ENHRY and SYGVKD. Trimming took 11 bases from V and 4 from J; bases not matched to a gene: 9. CDR3 length: 14 amino acids.

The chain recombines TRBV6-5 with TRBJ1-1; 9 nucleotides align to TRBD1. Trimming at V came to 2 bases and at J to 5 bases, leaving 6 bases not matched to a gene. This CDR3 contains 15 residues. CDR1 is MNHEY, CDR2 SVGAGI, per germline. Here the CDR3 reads CASSYNRGRGTEAFF. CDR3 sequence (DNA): TGTGCCAGCAGTTACAACAGGGGGCGAGGAACTGAAGCTTTCTTT.

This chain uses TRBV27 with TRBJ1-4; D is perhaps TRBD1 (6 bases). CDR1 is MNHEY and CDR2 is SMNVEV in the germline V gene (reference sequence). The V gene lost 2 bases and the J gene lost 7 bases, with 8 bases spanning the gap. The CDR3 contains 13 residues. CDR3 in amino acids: CASSLNRVEKLFF. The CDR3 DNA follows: TGTGCCAGCAGTTTAAACAGGGTTGAAAAACTGTTTTTT.

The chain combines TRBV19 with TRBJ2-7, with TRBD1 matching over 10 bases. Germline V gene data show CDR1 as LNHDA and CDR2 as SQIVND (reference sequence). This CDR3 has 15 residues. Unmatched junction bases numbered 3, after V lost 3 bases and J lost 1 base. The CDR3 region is CASSIDRGRSYEQYF. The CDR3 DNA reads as TGTGCCAGTAGTATCGACAGGGGGCGGTCCTACGAGCAGTACTTC. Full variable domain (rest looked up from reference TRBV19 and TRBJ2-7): DGGITQSPKYLFRKEGQNVTLSCEQNLNHDAMYWYRQDPGQGLRLIYYSQIVNDFQKGDIAEGYSVSREKKESFPLTVTSAQKNPTAFYLCASSIDRGRSYEQYFGPGTRLTVT.

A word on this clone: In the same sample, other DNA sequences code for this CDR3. CDR3 protein: CASSLGGLRPYEQYF. DNA for the CDR3: TGTGCCAGCAGTTTAGGGGGACTACGACCCTACGAGCAGTACTTC. This chain links TRBV28 with TRBJ2-7, with 7 nucleotides matching TRBD2. This CDR3 is 15 amino acids long. After removal of 2 bases from V and 2 bases from J, the junction contained 6 bases not matched to a gene. Germline V gene data show CDR1 as MDHEN and CDR2 as SYDVKM.

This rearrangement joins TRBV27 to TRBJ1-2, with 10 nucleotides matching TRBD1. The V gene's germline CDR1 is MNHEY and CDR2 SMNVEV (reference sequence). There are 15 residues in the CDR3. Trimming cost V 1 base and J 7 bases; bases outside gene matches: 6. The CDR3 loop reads CASSLYWGQGSGYTF. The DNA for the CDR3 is TGTGCCAGCAGTTTATATTGGGGACAGGGGTCTGGCTACACCTTC.

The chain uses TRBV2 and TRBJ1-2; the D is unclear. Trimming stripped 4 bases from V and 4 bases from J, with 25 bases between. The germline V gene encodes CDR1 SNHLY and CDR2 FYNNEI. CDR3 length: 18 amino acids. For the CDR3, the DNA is TGTGCCAGCAGTGCCCAGATATGGCAGGACGGAGGAGGCTATGGCTACACCTTC. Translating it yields CASSAQIWQDGGGYGYTF.

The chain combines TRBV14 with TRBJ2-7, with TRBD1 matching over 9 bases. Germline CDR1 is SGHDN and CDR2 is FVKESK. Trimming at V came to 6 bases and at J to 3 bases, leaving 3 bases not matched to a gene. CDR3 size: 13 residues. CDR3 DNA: TGTGCCAGCAGGACAGGGGGAAGCTACGAGCAGTACTTC. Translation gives CASRTGGSYEQYF.

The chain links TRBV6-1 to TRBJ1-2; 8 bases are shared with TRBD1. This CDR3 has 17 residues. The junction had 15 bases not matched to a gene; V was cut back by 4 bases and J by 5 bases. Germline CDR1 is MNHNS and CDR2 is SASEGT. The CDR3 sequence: CASSAQIQGGIWYGYTF. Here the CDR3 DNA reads TGTGCCAGCAGTGCCCAAATACAGGGGGGGATTTGGTATGGCTACACCTTC.

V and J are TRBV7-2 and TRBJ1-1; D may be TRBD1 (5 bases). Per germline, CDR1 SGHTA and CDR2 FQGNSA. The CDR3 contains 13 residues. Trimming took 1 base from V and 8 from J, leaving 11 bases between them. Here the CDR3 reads CASSLVTGGEAFF. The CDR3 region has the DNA TGTGCCAGCAGCTTAGTGACGGGGGGGGAAGCTTTCTTT.

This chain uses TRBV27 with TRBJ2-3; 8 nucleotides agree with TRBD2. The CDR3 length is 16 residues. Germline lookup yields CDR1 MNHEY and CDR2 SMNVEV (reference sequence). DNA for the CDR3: TGTGGTACAATGGGTCTGACTAGCGACCACACAGATACGCAGTATTTT. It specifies CGTMGLTSDHTDTQYF.

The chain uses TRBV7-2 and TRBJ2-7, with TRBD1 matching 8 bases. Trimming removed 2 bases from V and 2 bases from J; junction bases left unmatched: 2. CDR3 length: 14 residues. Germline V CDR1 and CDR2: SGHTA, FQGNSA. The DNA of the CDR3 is TGTGCCAGCAGCTTACAGGGGGCGACCTACGAGCAGTACTTC. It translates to CASSLQGATYEQYF.

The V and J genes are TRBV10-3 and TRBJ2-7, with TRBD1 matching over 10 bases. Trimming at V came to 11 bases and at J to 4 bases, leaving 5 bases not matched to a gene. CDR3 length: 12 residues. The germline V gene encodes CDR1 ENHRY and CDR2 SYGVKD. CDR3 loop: CAGGDRGYEQYF. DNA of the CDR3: TGTGCCGGGGGGGACAGGGGTTACGAGCAGTACTTC.

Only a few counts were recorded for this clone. CDR3 nucleotides: TGCGCCAGCAACCCCTGCGGGAGACCCAAAAACATTCAGTACTTC. Amino acids: CASNPCGRPKNIQYF. The V call is TRBV23-1, the J call TRBJ2-4; 7 nucleotides agree with TRBD2. TRBV23-1 is annotated as an ORF whose role is uncertain. The CDR3 has 15 amino acids. Trimming removed 7 bases from V and 2 bases from J; junction bases left unmatched: 8.

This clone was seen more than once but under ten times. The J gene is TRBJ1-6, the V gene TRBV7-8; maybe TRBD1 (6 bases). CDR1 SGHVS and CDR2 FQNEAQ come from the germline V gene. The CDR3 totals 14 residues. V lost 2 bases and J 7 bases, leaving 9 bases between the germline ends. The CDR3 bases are TGTGCCAGCAGCTTAAGGACAGACAATTCACCCCTCCACTTT. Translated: CASSLRTDNSPLHF.

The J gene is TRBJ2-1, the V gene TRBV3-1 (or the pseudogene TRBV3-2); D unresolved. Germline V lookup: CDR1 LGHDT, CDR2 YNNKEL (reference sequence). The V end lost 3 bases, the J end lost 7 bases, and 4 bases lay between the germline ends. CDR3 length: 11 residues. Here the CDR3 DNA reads TGTGCCAGCAGCCATTCTAATGAGCAGTTCTTC. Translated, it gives CASSHSNEQFF.